This TCR beta chain was documented in a study of CD8+ T cells in alopecia areata. In the study overall: For the treated group, dosing was oral tofacitinib at 5 to 10 mg twice daily. Findings of the study overall: Alphabeta T cells residing in normal skin are also sequenced in scalp samples. TCR sharing was clearer in mice than between patients, perhaps partly owing to patient HLA diversity.

Sorting of PBMCs yielded the CD4+ and CD8+ T cells. RNA extraction was followed by reverse transcription into cDNA, which acted as the sequencing template. Produced via immunoSEQ multiplex PCR; TCRdb's table is partial and in-frame only. The sample has approximately 100,000 clones, about 40% seen once; the top ten hold 0.6% to 0.85%. V gave up 2 bases and J gave up 0 bases; unmatched junction bases: 11. In germline, CDR1 is KGHSH, CDR2 LQKENI. There are 18 residues in the CDR3. Worth noting for this clone: No antigen is known for it.

Input material: CD4+ T cells sorted from blood. This clonotype was obtained from a human donor with alopecia areata. J is TRBJ2-7 and V is TRBV18; TRBD2 matches 9 bases. CDR3 loop: CASSPLSRTSVSSYEQYF. CDR3 coding DNA: TGTGCCAGCTCACCATTGTCTCGGACTAGCGTTAGCTCCTACGAGCAGTACTTC. Full variable domain (remainder filled in from reference TRBV18 and TRBJ2-7): NAGVMQNPRHLVRRRGQEARLRCSPMKGHSHVYWYRQLPEEGLKFMVYLQKENIIDESGMPKERFSAEFPKEGPSILRIQQVVRGDSAAYFCASSPLSRTSVSSYEQYFGPGTRLTVT.